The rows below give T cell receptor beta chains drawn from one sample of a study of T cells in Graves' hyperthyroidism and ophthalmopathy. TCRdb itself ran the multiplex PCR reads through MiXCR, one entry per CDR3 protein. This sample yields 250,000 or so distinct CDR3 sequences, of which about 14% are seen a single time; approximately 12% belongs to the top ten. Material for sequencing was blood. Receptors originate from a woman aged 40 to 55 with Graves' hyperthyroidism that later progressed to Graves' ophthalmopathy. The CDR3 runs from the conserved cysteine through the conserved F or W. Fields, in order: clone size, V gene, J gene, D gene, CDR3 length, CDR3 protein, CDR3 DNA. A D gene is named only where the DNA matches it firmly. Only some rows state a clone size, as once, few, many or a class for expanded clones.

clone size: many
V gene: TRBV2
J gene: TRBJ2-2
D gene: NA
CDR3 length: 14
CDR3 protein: CASRRLENTGELFF
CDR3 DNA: TGTGCCAGCAGACGCCTAGAGAACACCGGGGAGCTGTTTTTT

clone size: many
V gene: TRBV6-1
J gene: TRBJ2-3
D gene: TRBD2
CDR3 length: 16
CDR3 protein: CASSRGLATPMDTQYF
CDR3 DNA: TGTGCCAGCAGTCGCGGACTAGCCACCCCAATGGATACGCAGTATTTT

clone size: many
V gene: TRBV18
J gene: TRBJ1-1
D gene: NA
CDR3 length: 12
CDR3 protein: CASSSPAEVAFF
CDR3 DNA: TGTGCCAGCTCATCCCCTGCAGAAGTCGCTTTCTTT

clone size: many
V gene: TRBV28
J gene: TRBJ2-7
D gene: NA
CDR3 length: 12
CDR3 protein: CAGSNDFYEQYF
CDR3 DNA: TGTGCCGGCAGTAACGACTTCTACGAGCAGTACTTC

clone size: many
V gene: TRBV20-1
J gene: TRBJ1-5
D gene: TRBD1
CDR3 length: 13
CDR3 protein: CSARDRSNQPQHF
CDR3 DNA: TGCAGTGCCCGGGACAGATCGAATCAGCCCCAGCATTTT

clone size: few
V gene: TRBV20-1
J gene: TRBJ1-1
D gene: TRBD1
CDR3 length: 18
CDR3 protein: CSARDLTGTGGAVTEAFF
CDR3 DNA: TGCAGTGCTAGAGATCTGACCGGGACAGGGGGCGCGGTCACTGAAGCTTTCTTT

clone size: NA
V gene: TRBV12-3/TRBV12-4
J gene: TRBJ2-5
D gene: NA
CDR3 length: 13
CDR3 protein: CASRGKVGETQYF
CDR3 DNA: TGTGCCAGCAGAGGGAAGGTAGGGGAGACCCAGTACTTC

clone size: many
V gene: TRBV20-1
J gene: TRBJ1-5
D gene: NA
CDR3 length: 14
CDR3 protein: CSARDPTAQLTQHF
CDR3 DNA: TGCAGTGCTAGAGATCCGACCGCTCAGTTGACCCAGCATTTT

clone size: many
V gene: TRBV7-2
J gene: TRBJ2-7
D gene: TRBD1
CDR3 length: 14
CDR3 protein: CASSNGQGVYEQYF
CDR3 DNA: TGTGCCAGCAGCAATGGACAGGGGGTCTACGAGCAGTACTTC

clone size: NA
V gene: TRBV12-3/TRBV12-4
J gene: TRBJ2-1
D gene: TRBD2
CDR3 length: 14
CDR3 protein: CASSVSGSFYEQFF
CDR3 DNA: TGTGCCAGCAGTGTGAGCGGGAGTTTCTATGAGCAGTTCTTC

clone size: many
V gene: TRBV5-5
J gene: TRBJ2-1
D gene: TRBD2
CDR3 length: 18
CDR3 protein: CASSLVSQLLAGFDEQFF
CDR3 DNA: TGTGCCAGCAGCTTGGTATCCCAGTTATTAGCGGGATTCGATGAGCAGTTCTTC

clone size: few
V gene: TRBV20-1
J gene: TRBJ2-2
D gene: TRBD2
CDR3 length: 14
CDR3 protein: CSAPGLAVTGELFF
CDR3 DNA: TGCAGTGCTCCGGGACTAGCGGTCACCGGGGAGCTGTTTTTT

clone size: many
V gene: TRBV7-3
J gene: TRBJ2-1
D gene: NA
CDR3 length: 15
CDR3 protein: CASSPMVASTNEQFF
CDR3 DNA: TGTGCCAGCAGCCCAATGGTCGCCTCGACCAATGAGCAGTTCTTC

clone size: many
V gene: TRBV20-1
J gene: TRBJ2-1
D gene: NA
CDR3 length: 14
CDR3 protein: CSVYKGLGDNEQFF
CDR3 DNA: TGCAGTGTATATAAAGGGTTAGGGGACAATGAGCAGTTCTTC

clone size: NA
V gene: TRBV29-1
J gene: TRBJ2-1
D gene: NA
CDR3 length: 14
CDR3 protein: CSVTMTPSDDEQFF
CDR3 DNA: TGCAGCGTGACCATGACGCCGTCGGACGATGAGCAGTTCTTC

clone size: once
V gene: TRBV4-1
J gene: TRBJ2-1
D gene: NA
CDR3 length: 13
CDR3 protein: CASSQDTGNEQFF
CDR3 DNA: TGCGCCAGCAGCCAAGACACCGGCAATGAGCAGTTCTTC

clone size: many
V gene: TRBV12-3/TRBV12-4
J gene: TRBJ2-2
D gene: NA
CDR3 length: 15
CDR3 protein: CASSLRARVTGELFF
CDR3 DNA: TGTGCCAGCAGTCTTAGGGCTAGAGTTACCGGGGAGCTGTTTTTT

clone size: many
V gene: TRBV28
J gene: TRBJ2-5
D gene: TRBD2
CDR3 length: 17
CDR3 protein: CASSTRTSGRFLETQYF
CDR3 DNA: TGTGCCAGCAGCACACGGACTAGCGGGAGATTTTTAGAGACCCAGTACTTC

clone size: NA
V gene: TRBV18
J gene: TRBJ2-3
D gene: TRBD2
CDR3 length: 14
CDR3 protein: CASSPRLATDTQYF
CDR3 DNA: TGTGCCAGCTCACCGAGACTAGCCACAGATACGCAGTATTTT

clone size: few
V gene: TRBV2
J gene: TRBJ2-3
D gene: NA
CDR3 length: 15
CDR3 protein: CASRSPAGKRTTQYF
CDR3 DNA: TGTGCCAGCAGGTCTCCCGCCGGGAAGCGGACTACGCAGTATTTT

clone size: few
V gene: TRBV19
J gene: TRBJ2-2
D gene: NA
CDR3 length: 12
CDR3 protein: CASSYAGEELFF
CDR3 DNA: TGTGCCAGTAGTTACGCTGGGGAGGAGCTGTTTTTT

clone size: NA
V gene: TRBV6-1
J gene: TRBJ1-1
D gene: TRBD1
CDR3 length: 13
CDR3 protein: CASSTDRDTEAFF
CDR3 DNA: TGTGCCAGCAGTACAGACAGGGACACTGAAGCTTTCTTT

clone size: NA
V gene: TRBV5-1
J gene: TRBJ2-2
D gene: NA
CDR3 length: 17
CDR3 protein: CASSLLSPTMNTGELFF
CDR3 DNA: TGCGCCAGCAGCTTGTTGAGTCCCACAATGAACACCGGGGAGCTGTTTTTT

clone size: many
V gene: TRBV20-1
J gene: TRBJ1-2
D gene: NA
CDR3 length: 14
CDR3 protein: CSATRRVANYGYTF
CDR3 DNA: TGCAGTGCTACTCGACGAGTAGCTAACTATGGCTACACCTTC

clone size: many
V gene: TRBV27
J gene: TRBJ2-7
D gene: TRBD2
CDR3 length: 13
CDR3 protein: CASWTSGSYEQYF
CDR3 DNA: TGTGCCAGCTGGACTAGCGGAAGCTACGAGCAGTACTTC

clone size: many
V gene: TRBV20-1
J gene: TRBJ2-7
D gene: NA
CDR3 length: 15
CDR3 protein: CSAEPGGGLTYEQYF
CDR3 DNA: TGCAGTGCCGAACCCGGGGGCGGCTTAACCTACGAGCAGTACTTC

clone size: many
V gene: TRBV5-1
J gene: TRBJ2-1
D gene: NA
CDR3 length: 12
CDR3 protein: CASSLSVAEQFF
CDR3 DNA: TGCGCCAGCAGCTTGAGTGTGGCTGAGCAGTTCTTC

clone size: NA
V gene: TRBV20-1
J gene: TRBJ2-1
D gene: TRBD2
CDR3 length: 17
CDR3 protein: CSAPGLAGTSSYNEQFF
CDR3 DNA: TGCAGTGCACCGGGACTAGCGGGAACGAGCTCCTACAATGAGCAGTTCTTC

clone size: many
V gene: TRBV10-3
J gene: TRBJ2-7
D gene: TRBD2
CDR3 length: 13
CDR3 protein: CAISRDYTYEQYF
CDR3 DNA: TGTGCCATCAGCCGGGACTACACCTACGAGCAGTACTTC

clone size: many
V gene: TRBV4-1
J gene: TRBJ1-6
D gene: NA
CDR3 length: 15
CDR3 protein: CASSQEGLSYSPLHF
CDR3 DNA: TGCGCCAGCAGCCAAGAGGGGTTGAGTTATTCACCCCTCCACTTT

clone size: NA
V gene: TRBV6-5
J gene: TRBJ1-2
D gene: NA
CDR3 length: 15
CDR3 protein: CASSSYIDHDYGYTF
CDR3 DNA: TGTGCCAGCAGTTCGTACATCGATCACGACTATGGCTACACCTTC

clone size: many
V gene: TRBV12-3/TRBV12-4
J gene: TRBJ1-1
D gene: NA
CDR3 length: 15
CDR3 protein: CASSSPDGGNTEAFF
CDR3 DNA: TGTGCCAGCAGTTCCCCGGACGGAGGTAACACTGAAGCTTTCTTT

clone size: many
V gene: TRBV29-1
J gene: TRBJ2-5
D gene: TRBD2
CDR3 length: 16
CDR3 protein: CSVGGLAGVIEETQYF
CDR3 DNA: TGCAGCGTTGGGGGACTAGCGGGGGTCATTGAAGAGACCCAGTACTTC

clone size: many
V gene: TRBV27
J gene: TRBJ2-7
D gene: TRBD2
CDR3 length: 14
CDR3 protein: CASSPGLAGGEQYF
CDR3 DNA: TGTGCCAGCAGTCCCGGACTAGCGGGAGGCGAGCAGTACTTC

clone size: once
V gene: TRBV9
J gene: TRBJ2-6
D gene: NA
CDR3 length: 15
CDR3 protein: CASSVWVTGADVLTF
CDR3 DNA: TGTGCCAGCAGCGTATGGGTAACTGGGGCCGACGTCCTGACTTTC

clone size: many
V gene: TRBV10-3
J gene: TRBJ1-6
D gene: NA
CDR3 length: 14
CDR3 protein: CAISELRQNSPLHF
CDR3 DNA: TGTGCCATCAGTGAGTTGAGACAGAATTCACCCCTCCACTTT

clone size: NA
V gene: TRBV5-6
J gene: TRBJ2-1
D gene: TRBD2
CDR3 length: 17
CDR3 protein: CASSFGLAGASYNEQFF
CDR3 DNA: TGTGCCAGCAGCTTTGGACTAGCGGGAGCATCCTACAATGAGCAGTTCTTC

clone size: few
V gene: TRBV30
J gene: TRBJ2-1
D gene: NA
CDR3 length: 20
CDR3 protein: CAWSVSPQAPAGDIYNEQFF
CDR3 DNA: TGTGCCTGGAGTGTATCCCCCCAGGCGCCAGCAGGGGACATCTACAATGAGCAGTTCTTC

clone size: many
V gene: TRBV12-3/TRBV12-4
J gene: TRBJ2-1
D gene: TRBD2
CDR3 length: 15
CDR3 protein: CASSLGRAPYNEQFF
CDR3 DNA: TGTGCCAGCAGTCTCGGGAGGGCCCCCTACAATGAGCAGTTCTTC

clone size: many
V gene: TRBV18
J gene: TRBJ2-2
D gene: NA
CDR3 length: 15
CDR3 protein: CASSRKSGNTGELFF
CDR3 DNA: TGTGCCAGCTCACGTAAGAGCGGGAACACCGGGGAGCTGTTTTTT

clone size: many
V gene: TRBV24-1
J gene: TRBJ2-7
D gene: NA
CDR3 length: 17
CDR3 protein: CATSDSGRARPPYEQYF
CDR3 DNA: TGTGCCACCAGTGATTCGGGCAGGGCCAGACCCCCCTACGAGCAGTACTTC

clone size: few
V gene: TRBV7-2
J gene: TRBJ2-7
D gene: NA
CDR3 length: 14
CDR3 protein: CASSYGGSPYEQYF
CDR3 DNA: TGTGCCAGCAGCTATGGCGGAAGCCCCTACGAGCAGTACTTC

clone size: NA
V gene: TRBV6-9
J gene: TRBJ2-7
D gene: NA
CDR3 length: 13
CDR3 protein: CASSSGRIYEQYF
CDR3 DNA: TGTGCCAGCAGTTCGGGACGGATCTACGAGCAGTACTTC

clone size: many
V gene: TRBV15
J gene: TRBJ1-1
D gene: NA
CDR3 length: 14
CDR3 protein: CATSRDRGWTEAFF
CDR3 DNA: TGTGCCACCAGCAGAGATAGGGGATGGACTGAAGCTTTCTTT

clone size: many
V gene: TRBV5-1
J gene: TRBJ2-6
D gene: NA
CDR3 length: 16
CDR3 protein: CASSLSTLSGANVLTF
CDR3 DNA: TGCGCCAGCAGCTTGTCAACACTCTCTGGGGCCAACGTCCTGACTTTC

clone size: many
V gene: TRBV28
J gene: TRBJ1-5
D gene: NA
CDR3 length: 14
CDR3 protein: CASSLPYPNQPQHF
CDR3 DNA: TGTGCCAGCAGTTTACCCTACCCCAATCAGCCCCAGCATTTT

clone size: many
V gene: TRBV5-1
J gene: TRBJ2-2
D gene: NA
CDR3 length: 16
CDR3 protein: CASSLYDGASYGELFF
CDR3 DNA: TGCGCCAGCAGCTTGTACGATGGGGCCTCGTACGGGGAGCTGTTTTTT

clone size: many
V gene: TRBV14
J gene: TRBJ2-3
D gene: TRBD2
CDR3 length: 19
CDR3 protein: CASRIRWGLAGGSTDTQYF
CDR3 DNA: TGTGCCAGCAGAATACGCTGGGGACTAGCGGGAGGAAGCACAGATACGCAGTATTTT